The source of this T cell receptor beta chain is a study of blood T cell repertoires in COVID-19 (dated by TCRdb to 2018 to 2020). For context, the study as a whole: Samples covering the acute and convalescent phases of COVID-19 were provided by collaborators in the United States, Italy and Spain. The samples were drawn from two sources: the first 160 participants of the ongoing ImmuneRACE study, and fewer than 1,500 subjects contributed by 6 global collaborators. A de-identified subject ID, COVID-19 status, age in years and sex were almost always included in the sample metadata. A freely available public database, intended as a resource for researchers studying the immune response to SARS-CoV-2, is where the repertoires were released. The prospective study material was composed of cDNA or gDNA derived from T cells, B-cell-depleted T cells, or PBMCs. Deeply sampled blood TCRbeta repertoires from subjects exposed to, actively infected with, or recovered from COVID-19 were included in the dataset. Where HLA class I and class II types were available, the types were taken from metadata supplied by the sample provider, not from assay-based typing. The paper as a whole reports these results and caveats: The amount of clinical and demographic metadata varied by source and participant and was provided uncurated.

Each collaborating institution followed its own protocols to collect whole blood in K2EDTA tubes. For TCRbeta analysis, collaborator samples were shipped as frozen whole blood, as isolated PBMCs, or as DNA extracted from either sample type. The immunoSEQ Assay, a bias-controlled multiplex PCR, was used to amplify TCRbeta CDR3 regions from genomic DNA. In the original analysis: The number of nucleated cells in each sample was estimated from the amplification of reference gene primers within the assay. To quantify the absolute abundance of each unique TCRbeta CDR3 rearrangement, sequence reads were collapsed and filtered. Productive Simpson clonality was computed per sample as the square root of Simpson's diversity index over productive rearrangements. The source is immuneACCESS, and TCRdb retained only in-frame sequences with V and J called. Part of the clones is not carried over; for the studies checked, unresolved V genes explain less than half of this, and the remainder is unexplained. V, J and clone size reflect that table, while D and trimming were determined from the DNA. Present in this sample are 270,000 or so clones, 75% to 90% of which were seen just once. In total, the top ten clones hold about 4.2% of the sample.

Its CDR3 holds 12 amino acids, cysteine through phenylalanine. CDR3 DNA only is kept here, 36 bases in frame from base 1. Cut back by 6 bases and 9 bases, the V and J ends lie 14 bases apart. CDR1 and CDR2 (MNHEY, SVGAGI) derive from the germline V gene. This clone was detected a few times. The specificity of this receptor is unknown. Base qualities were left out, and no much larger clone turns up one base away. The sequenced sample was peripheral blood. The sequence was collected from a man in his forties with acute or convalescent COVID-19. The V and J genes are TRBV6-5 and TRBJ1-1, with the D segment identity uncertain. The DNA sequence is given as TGTGCCAGCAGCCTTTCGACCGGGAAAGCTTTCTTT. Its amino acids are CASSLSTGKAFF.